This TCR beta chain was found in a study of shared clonotypes between healthy human individuals. Study-level information: The donor pool was made up of a couple of women and a few men aged 18 to 49. Each donor's CD8 memory used one plate, CD8 naive two, each CD4 subset three. Study findings and constraints: In four donors, 4.5% to 5.5% of naive CD4 clonotypes appeared in common.

The CDR3 sequence is 12 residues long. Trimming took 6 bases from V and 5 from J, leaving 11 bases between them. CDR1 is SQVTM, CDR2 ANQGSEA, per germline. In regard to this clone: Antigen unknown.

It was CD45RO-negative cells, positively selected for CCR7, that made up naive CD8 cells, with terminally differentiated effector memory CD45RA+ cells excluded. Here immunoSEQ multiplex PCR was the method, and the copy in TCRdb shows in-frame clones only, minus some. This sample has about 2.2 million clones, with around 93% found just once. This sequence was found in a young man in good health. Some clones in this sample may be carry-over from other donors' samples. The chain couples TRBV29-1 to TRBJ2-1, with D perhaps matching TRBD2 (6 bases). What was sequenced was naive CD8+ T cells from PBMCs. CDR3: CSVRGGDNEQFF. CDR3 nucleotide sequence: TGCAGCGTACGAGGAGGGGACAATGAGCAGTTCTTC.